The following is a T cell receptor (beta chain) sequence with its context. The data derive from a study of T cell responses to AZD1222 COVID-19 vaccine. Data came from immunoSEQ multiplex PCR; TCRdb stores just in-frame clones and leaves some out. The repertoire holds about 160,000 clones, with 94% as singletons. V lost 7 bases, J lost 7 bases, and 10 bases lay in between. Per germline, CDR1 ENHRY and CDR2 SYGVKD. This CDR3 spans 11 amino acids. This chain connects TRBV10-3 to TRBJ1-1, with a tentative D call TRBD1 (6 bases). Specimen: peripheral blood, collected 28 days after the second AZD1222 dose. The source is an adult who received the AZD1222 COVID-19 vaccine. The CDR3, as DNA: TGTGCCATCACCGAGGGACATGAAGCTTTCTTT. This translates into CAITEGHEAFF.